These 2 T cell receptor beta chains originate from one sample sequenced in a study of OX40 agonist ivuxolimab in advanced cancers. Sequencing used immunoSEQ multiplex PCR; TCRdb keeps in-frame clones, though not all of them. The sample consists of roughly 80,000 clones, roughly 87% of them appearing once. The sequenced sample was CD4+ or CD8+ T cells sorted from blood, obtained in a trial of the OX40 agonist ivuxolimab. The source of these receptors is an adult with an advanced solid tumor such as melanoma, head and neck, liver or kidney cancer.

The chain links TRBV13 to TRBJ2-7, with TRBD1 as a possible D gene (5 bases). The CDR3 is 16 residues long. V lost 5 bases and J 2 bases, leaving 19 bases between the germline ends. The germline V gene encodes CDR1 PRHDT and CDR2 FYEKMQ (reference sequence). Here the CDR3 DNA reads TGTGCCAGCAGCCACCAGTGGGCTGGGGCTACCTACGAGCAGTACTTC. It translates to CASSHQWAGATYEQYF.

The sample holds a few counts of this clone. CDR3 DNA sequence: TGTGCCAGCAGCGTAGCTAGGGGGCTCCAGCATTTT. Its protein product is CASSVARGLQHF. The rearrangement uses TRBV9 and TRBJ1-5; 7 nucleotides match TRBD1. J lost 12 bases, V lost 0 bases, and 3 bases had no gene match. The CDR3 sequence is 12 residues long. Germline CDR1 SGDLS, CDR2 YYNGEE.